This TCR beta chain was identified during a study of a mutant IDH1 vaccine in newly diagnosed glioma. The wider study: Vaccinations were initiated 4-6 weeks following radiotherapy alone, or were given together with temozolomide cycles. There were about 60% males and approximately 38% females among treated patients, whose mean age was about 40 years.

The CDR3 is 13 amino acids. V lost 3 bases and J lost 6, with 10 bases in between. Germline V gene sequence: CDR1 SGHDT, CDR2 YYEEEE. To note about this clone: Its antigen is unknown.

Clones were sequenced by immunoSEQ multiplex PCR, and TCRdb holds only the in-frame ones, with some missing. Among about 30,000 clones listed, around 91% were seen once. Time point reported: week 11, during vaccination. What each vaccine dose contained was 300 ug of mutant IDH1 20-mer peptide, accompanied by topical imiquimod. Newly diagnosed WHO grade 3 or 4 IDH1-mutant, ATRX-lost astrocytomas were identified in the donors. The origin of this receptor is a man younger than 30 with glioma. Source: PBMCs, taken from a glioma patient whose treatment included an IDH1 peptide vaccine. The chain joins TRBV5-6 to TRBJ2-1; D may be TRBD1 or TRBD2 (5 bases each). The CDR3 region has the DNA TGTGCCAGCAGCTGGGGGACGAGCAATGAGCAGTTCTTC. This encodes CASSWGTSNEQFF.